A single sample is the source of the 10 T cell receptor beta chains below, sequenced in a study of shared clonotypes between healthy human individuals. Clones were sequenced by immunoSEQ multiplex PCR, and TCRdb holds only the in-frame ones, with some missing. The data contain 550,000 to 850,000 clones, around two thirds of them singletons. Specimen: memory CD4+ T cells sorted from blood. The subset was: CD45RA-negative fraction. These receptor sequences come from a woman aged 25-40 years in good health.

The chain employs TRBV28 and TRBJ2-5, with 8 bases fitting TRBD2. This CDR3 spans 15 amino acids. CDR1 is MDHEN, CDR2 SYDVKM, per germline. Trimming removed 5 bases from V and 2 bases from J; junction bases left unmatched: 7. The chain's CDR3 is CASSDQLAGQETQYF. The CDR3 DNA is TGTGCCAGCAGTGACCAGTTAGCGGGACAAGAGACCCAGTACTTC.

Here the CDR3 DNA reads TGTGCCAGCAGCTTAACCCCGGCCGCGGACACTGAAGCTTTCTTT. Translated, it gives CASSLTPAADTEAFF. The genes are TRBV7-3 and TRBJ1-1, with D uncertain. Trimming pared 0 bases from V and 3 bases from J, leaving 11 bases between. Germline V gene sequence: CDR1 SGHTA, CDR2 FQGTGA. This CDR3 comprises 15 residues. Full variable domain (missing parts from reference TRBV7-3 and TRBJ1-1): GAGVSQTPSNKVTEKGKYVELRCDPISGHTALYWYRQSLGQGPEFLIYFQGTGAADDSGLPNDRFFAVRPEGSVSTLKIQRTERGDSAVYLCASSLTPAADTEAFFGQGTRLTVV.

The genes are TRBV6-1 and TRBJ1-5; 7 bases are shared with TRBD1. The germline CDR1 and CDR2 sequences are MNHNS and SASEGT. CDR3 length: 14 residues. Trimming took 5 bases from V and 4 from J; bases not matched to a gene: 5. The CDR3 DNA reads as TGTGCCAGCAGTAGGGACAGAGTAAATCAGCCCCAGCATTTT. It translates to CASSRDRVNQPQHF.

The rearrangement uses TRBV6-6 and TRBJ1-1; D is possibly TRBD1 (6 bases). The CDR3 totals 13 residues. The V end was cut by 7 bases, the J end by 5 bases, with 14 bases between. Looked up from germline, CDR1 is MNHNY and CDR2 is SVGAGI (reference sequence). The DNA for the CDR3 is TGTGCCAGCAAGTTAACAGGGACGACTGAAGCTTTCTTT. Its protein product is CASKLTGTTEAFF.

The V and J genes are TRBV11-2 and TRBJ2-7; TRBD2 matches 7 bases. From germline, CDR1 is SGHAT and CDR2 FQNNGV. V was clipped by 6 bases and J by 4 bases; unmatched bases: 9. The CDR3 runs 14 residues. CDR3 sequence: CASRSLANSYEQYF. CDR3 nucleotide sequence: TGTGCCAGCAGATCACTAGCGAACTCGTACGAGCAGTACTTC.

J is TRBJ2-5 and V is TRBV14; a weak D match, TRBD2 (6 bases). The CDR3 covers 14 residues. V lost 4 bases to trimming and J lost 7 bases, with 16 bases between them. CDR1 and CDR2 (germline): SGHDN, FVKESK. The CDR3 sequence: CASSRPGLGGTQYF. CDR3 nucleotide sequence: TGTGCCAGCAGCCGTCCGGGACTGGGGGGGACCCAGTACTTC.

The chain is built from TRBV14 and TRBJ2-1; the match to TRBD2 covers 13 bases. Germline trimming cut 3 bases from V and 6 bases from J; bases unmatched to any gene: 5. The CDR3 consists of 16 residues. Germline-derived CDR1 and CDR2 are SGHDN and FVKESK. CDR3 loop: CASSQVTSGRTNEQFF. As DNA, the CDR3 is TGTGCCAGCAGCCAGGTGACTAGCGGGAGGACCAATGAGCAGTTCTTC.

This sequence joins TRBV5-4 and TRBJ1-2; D gene uncertain. The V gene's germline CDR1 is SGHNT and CDR2 YYREEE (reference sequence). The CDR3 covers 14 residues. Trimming pared 4 bases from V and 0 bases from J, leaving 10 bases between. The CDR3 DNA reads as TGTGCCAGCAGCGAGACATTAGCTAACTATGGCTACACCTTC. Protein: CASSETLANYGYTF.

This clone was counted a single time. The chain couples TRBV7-3 to TRBJ2-1; the D is unclear. Germline-derived CDR1 and CDR2 are SGHTA and FQGTGA. V was clipped by 2 bases and J by 5 bases, with 7 bases between them. There are 13 residues in the CDR3. CDR3 nucleotide sequence: TGTGCCAGCAGCTTAGTAGCAGACAATGAGCAGTTCTTC. As protein: CASSLVADNEQFF. Full variable domain (remainder filled in from reference TRBV7-3 and TRBJ2-1): GAGVSQTPSNKVTEKGKYVELRCDPISGHTALYWYRQSLGQGPEFLIYFQGTGAADDSGLPNDRFFAVRPEGSVSTLKIQRTERGDSAVYLCASSLVADNEQFFGPGTRLTVL.

This clone has just one count. This sequence joins TRBV5-4 and TRBJ2-5; 10 bases align to TRBD2. Germline V gene lookup returns CDR1 SGHNT and CDR2 YYREEE (reference sequence). The CDR3 totals 16 residues. The V gene end was trimmed by 5 bases and the J gene end by 7 bases; junction bases not matched to a gene: 14. This CDR3 reads CASSPASGRASGTQYF. The CDR3 DNA reads TGTGCCAGCAGTCCGGCCAGCGGGAGGGCCTCCGGGACCCAGTACTTC.